A single sample is the source of the 4 T cell receptor beta chains below, sequenced in a study of blood T cell repertoires in COVID-19. Produced via immunoSEQ multiplex PCR; TCRdb's table is partial and in-frame only. Here the sample spans about 200,000 clones, approximately 90% being singletons. The specimen sequenced was peripheral blood. These receptors were collected from a woman aged 40 to 49 who had recovered from COVID-19.

The chain has TRBV15 and TRBJ1-2, with D maybe TRBD1 (6 bases). Between the trimmed V and J ends, which lost 3 bases and 9 bases, there was a span of 17 bases. Germline CDR1 LNHNV, CDR2 YYDKDF (reference sequence). CDR3 length: 14 amino acids. As DNA, the CDR3 is TGTGCCACCAGCAGGGAAATGACGGGACACAGCTACACCTTC. This sequence encodes CATSREMTGHSYTF.

The chain has TRBV2 and TRBJ2-5; weak D call: TRBD2 (6 bases). CDR3 length equals 14 residues. Germline V gene sequence: CDR1 SNHLY, CDR2 FYNNEI. V was trimmed by 10 bases and J by 1 base, leaving 16 bases between them. CDR3 sequence reads: CATKPSAIQETQYF. The CDR3, as DNA: TGTGCCACCAAGCCTAGCGCGATCCAAGAGACCCAGTACTTC. Using reference TRBV2 and TRBJ2-5 for the parts outside the CDR3, the full variable domain is EPEVTQTPSHQVTQMGQEVILRCVPISNHLYFYWYRQILGQKVEFLVSFYNNEISEKSEIFDDQFSVERPDGSNFTLKIRSTKLEDSAMYFCATKPSAIQETQYFGPGTRLLVL.

J is TRBJ1-6 and V is TRBV15, with 7 bases aligning to TRBD1. CDR1 and CDR2 from the germline V gene are LNHNV and YYDKDF (reference sequence). The CDR3 is 19 residues long. J was trimmed by 0 bases and V by 0 bases; bases with no gene match: 8. CDR3 sequence (DNA): TGTGCCACCAGCAGAGATCTCGGACAGGTAAGCTCCTATAATTCACCCCTCCACTTT. Translated, it gives CATSRDLGQVSSYNSPLHF.

A few counts support this clone. V is TRBV3-1 (or the pseudogene TRBV3-2) and J is TRBJ2-2; 8 bases align to TRBD2. The germline CDR1 and CDR2 sequences are LGHDT and YNNKEL (reference sequence). The CDR3 contains 15 residues. V trimming: 4 bases; J trimming: 0 bases; junction bases outside the gene matches: 1. CDR3 sequence reads: CASSPGGTNTGELFF. The CDR3, as DNA: TGTGCCAGCAGCCCGGGGGGGACGAACACCGGGGAGCTGTTTTTT.